This is a list of T cell receptor beta chains from one sample in a study of lymphopenia after photon versus proton radiotherapy. Libraries were prepared by immunoSEQ multiplex PCR; TCRdb keeps only in-frame clonotypes and omits some of them. The table has 65,000 to 75,000 clones, over 80% seen once. Sequencing was performed on peripheral blood, taken from a patient treated with proton-based radiotherapy. These receptor sequences come from a man at least 80 years old with esophageal cancer. The CDR3 runs from the conserved cysteine through the conserved F or W. A D gene is named only where the DNA matches it firmly. Expanded clones are given a class, and other clones once, few, many or no size at all.

v_call,d_call,clone_size,j_call,cdr3_aa,cdr3_nt
TRBV5-1,-,few,TRBJ2-5,CASFRTHEETQYF,TGCGCCAGCTTCCGGACGCACGAAGAGACCCAGTACTTC
TRBV6-5,-,-,TRBJ2-1,CASSPRMGREQFF,TGTGCCAGCAGTCCCCGGATGGGGCGGGAGCAGTTCTTC
TRBV11-3,-,-,TRBJ1-1,CASSLGAAAGRNTEAFF,TGTGCCAGCAGCTTAGGGGCCGCAGCAGGGCGGAACACTGAAGCTTTCTTT
TRBV11-2,-,-,TRBJ1-2,CASTRAGVEGYGYTF,TGTGCCAGCACCAGAGCCGGGGTGGAGGGCTATGGCTACACCTTC
TRBV7-2,TRBD2,few,TRBJ2-1,CASSPRQASGIPQFF,TGTGCCAGCAGCCCGCGTCAGGCTAGCGGGATCCCCCAGTTCTTC
TRBV4-1,-,few,TRBJ1-6,CASSQGNSPLHF,TGCGCCAGCAGCCAGGGGAATTCACCCCTCCACTTT
TRBV15,-,-,TRBJ1-1,CATSRGGGYTEAFF,TGTGCCACCAGCAGAGGGGGCGGTTACACTGAAGCTTTCTTT
TRBV7-9,TRBD1,-,TRBJ2-7,CASSFGQGIDEQYF,TGTGCCAGCAGCTTCGGACAGGGGATAGACGAGCAGTACTTC
TRBV5-1,TRBD2,-,TRBJ2-7,CASSFRGGALYEQYF,TGCGCCAGCAGCTTTCGCGGGGGGGCCCTTTACGAGCAGTACTTC
TRBV27,-,-,TRBJ2-7,CASSPTGYEQYF,TGTGCCAGCAGCCCGACAGGCTACGAGCAGTACTTC
TRBV29-1,-,-,TRBJ2-5,CSVDWAGETQYF,TGCAGCGTTGATTGGGCGGGAGAGACCCAGTACTTC
TRBV4-2,-,-,TRBJ2-1,CASSHRLARDEQFF,TGTGCCAGCAGCCACCGCTTGGCGAGGGATGAGCAGTTCTTC
TRBV5-6,-,-,TRBJ1-2,CASRAGGSYGYTF,TGTGCCAGCAGGGCAGGAGGGAGCTATGGCTACACCTTC
TRBV2,TRBD2,-,TRBJ2-3,CASSVERGGDTQYF,TGTGCCAGCAGTGTGGAGCGGGGGGGGGATACGCAGTATTTT
TRBV27,-,-,TRBJ1-5,CASRGWGNSNQPQHF,TGTGCCAGCAGGGGTTGGGGAAATAGCAATCAGCCCCAGCATTTT